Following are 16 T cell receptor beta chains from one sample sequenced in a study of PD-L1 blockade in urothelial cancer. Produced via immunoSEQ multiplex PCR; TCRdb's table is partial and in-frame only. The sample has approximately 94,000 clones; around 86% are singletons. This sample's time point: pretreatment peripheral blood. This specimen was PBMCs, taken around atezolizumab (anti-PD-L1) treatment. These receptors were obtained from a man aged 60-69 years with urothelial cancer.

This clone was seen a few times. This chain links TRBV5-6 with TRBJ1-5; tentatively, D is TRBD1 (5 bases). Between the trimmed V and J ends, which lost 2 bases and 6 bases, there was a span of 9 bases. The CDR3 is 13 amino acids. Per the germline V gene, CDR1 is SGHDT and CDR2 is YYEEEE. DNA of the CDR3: TGTGCCAGCAGCTTAAGGGGTAGTCAGCCCCAGCATTTT. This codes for CASSLRGSQPQHF. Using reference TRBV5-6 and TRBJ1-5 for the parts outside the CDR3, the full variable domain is DAGVTQSPTHLIKTRGQQVTLRCSPKSGHDTVSWYQQALGQGPQFIFQYYEEEERQRGNFPDRFSGHQFPNYSSELNVNALLLGDSALYLCASSLRGSQPQHFGDGTRLSIL.

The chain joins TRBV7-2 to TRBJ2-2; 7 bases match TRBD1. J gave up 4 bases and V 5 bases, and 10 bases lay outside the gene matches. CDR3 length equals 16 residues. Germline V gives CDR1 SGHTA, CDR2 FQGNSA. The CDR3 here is CASSTEGAPGTGELFF. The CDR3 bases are TGTGCCAGCAGCACTGAGGGGGCCCCGGGCACCGGGGAGCTGTTTTTT.

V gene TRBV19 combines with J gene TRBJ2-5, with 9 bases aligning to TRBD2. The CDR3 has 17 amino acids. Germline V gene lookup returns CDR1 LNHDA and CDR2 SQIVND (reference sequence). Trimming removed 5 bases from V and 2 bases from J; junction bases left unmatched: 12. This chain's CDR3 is CASSLTSGGGGQETQYF. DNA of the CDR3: TGTGCCAGTAGTCTGACTAGCGGAGGTGGGGGGCAAGAGACCCAGTACTTC.

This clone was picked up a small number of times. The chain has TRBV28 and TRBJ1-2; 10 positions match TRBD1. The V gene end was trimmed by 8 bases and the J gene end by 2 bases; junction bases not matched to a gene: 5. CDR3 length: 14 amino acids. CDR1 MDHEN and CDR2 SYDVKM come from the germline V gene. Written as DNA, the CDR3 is TGTGCCAGCCTGGGACAGGGGAAGAACTATGGCTACACCTTC. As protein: CASLGQGKNYGYTF.

The CDR3 spells CASTGQGSSYEQYF. As DNA, the CDR3 is TGTGCCAGCACCGGACAGGGCAGCTCCTACGAGCAGTACTTC. The chain couples TRBV2 to TRBJ2-7; 8 bases map to TRBD1. This CDR3 is 14 amino acids long. V was pared by 7 bases and J by 0 bases, with 5 bases of the junction left unmatched. Germline V lookup: CDR1 SNHLY, CDR2 FYNNEI.

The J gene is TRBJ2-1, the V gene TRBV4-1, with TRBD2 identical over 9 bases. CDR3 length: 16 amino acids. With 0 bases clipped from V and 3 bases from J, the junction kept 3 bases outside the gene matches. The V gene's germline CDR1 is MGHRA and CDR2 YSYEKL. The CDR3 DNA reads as TGCGCCAGCAGCCAAGAGCGGGAGGGGTACTACAATGAGCAGTTCTTC. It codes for CASSQEREGYYNEQFF.

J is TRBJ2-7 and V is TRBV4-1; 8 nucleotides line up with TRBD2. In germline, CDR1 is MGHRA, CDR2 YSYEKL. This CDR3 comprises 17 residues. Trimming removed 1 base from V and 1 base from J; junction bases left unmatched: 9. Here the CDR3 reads CASSQVFPAGASYEQYF. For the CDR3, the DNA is TGCGCCAGCAGCCAAGTCTTTCCAGCGGGAGCATCCTACGAGCAGTACTTC.

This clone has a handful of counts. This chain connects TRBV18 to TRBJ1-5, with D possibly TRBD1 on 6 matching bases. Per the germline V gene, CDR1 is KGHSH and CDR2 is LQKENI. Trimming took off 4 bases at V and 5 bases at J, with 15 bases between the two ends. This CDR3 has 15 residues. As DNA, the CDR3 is TGTGCCAGCTCACTAGAACAGGGTGGGGATCAGCCCCAGCATTTT. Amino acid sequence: CASSLEQGGDQPQHF. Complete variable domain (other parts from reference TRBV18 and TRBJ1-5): NAGVMQNPRHLVRRRGQEARLRCSPMKGHSHVYWYRQLPEEGLKFMVYLQKENIIDESGMPKERFSAEFPKEGPSILRIQQVVRGDSAAYFCASSLEQGGDQPQHFGDGTRLSIL.

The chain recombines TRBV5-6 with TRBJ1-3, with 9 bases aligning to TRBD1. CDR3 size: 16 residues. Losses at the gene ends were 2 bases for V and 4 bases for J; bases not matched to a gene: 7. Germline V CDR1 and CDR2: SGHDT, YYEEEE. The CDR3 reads CASSFLGQGLGNTIYF. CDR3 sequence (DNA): TGTGCCAGCAGCTTCCTCGGACAGGGGTTAGGAAACACCATATATTTT.

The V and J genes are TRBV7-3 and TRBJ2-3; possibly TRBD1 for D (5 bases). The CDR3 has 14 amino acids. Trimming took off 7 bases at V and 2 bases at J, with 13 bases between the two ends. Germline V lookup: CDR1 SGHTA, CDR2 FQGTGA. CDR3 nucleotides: TGTGCCAGCAACTCAGGGTCGAACACAGATACGCAGTATTTT. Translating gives CASNSGSNTDTQYF.

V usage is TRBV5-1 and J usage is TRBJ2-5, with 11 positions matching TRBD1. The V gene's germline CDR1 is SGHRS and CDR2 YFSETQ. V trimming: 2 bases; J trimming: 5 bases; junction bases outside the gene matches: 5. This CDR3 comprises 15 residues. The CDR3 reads CASSFTGTGGETQYF. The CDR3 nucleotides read TGCGCCAGCAGCTTTACCGGGACAGGGGGGGAGACCCAGTACTTC.

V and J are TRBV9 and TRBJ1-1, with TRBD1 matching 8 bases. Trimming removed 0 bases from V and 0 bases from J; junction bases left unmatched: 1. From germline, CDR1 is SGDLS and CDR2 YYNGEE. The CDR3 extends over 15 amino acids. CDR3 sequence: CASSVGDRMNTEAFF. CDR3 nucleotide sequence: TGTGCCAGCAGCGTAGGGGACAGGATGAACACTGAAGCTTTCTTT. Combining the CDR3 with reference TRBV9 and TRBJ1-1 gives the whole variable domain DSGVTQTPKHLITATGQRVTLRCSPRSGDLSVYWYQQSLDQGLQFLIQYYNGEERAKGNILERFSAQQFPDLHSELNLSSLELGDSALYFCASSVGDRMNTEAFFGQGTRLTVV.

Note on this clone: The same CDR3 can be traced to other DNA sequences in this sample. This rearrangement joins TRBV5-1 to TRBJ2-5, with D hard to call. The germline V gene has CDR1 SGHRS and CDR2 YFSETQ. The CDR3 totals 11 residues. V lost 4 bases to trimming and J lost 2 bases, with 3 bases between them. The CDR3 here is CASSQQETQYF. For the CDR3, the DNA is TGCGCCAGCAGCCAGCAAGAGACCCAGTACTTC.

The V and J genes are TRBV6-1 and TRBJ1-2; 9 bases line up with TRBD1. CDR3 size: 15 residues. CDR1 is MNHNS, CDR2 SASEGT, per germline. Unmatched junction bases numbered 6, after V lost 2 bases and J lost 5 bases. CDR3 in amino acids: CASSESGGTGYGYTF. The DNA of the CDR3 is TGTGCCAGCAGTGAATCCGGGGGGACAGGGTATGGCTACACCTTC.

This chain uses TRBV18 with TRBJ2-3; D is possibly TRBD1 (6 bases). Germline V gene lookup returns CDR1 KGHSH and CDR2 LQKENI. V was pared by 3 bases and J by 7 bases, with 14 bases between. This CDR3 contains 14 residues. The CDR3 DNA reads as TGTGCCAGCTCACCTGGTCGACAGGCGAATACGCAGTATTTT. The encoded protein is CASSPGRQANTQYF. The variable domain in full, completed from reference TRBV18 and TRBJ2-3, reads NAGVMQNPRHLVRRRGQEARLRCSPMKGHSHVYWYRQLPEEGLKFMVYLQKENIIDESGMPKERFSAEFPKEGPSILRIQQVVRGDSAAYFCASSPGRQANTQYFGPGTRLTVL.

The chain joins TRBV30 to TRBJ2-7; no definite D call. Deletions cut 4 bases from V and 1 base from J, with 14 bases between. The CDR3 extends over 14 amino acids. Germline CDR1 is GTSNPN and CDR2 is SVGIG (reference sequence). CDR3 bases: TGTGCCTGGACATCACGCCCTAATTCCTACGAGCAGTACTTC. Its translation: CAWTSRPNSYEQYF.